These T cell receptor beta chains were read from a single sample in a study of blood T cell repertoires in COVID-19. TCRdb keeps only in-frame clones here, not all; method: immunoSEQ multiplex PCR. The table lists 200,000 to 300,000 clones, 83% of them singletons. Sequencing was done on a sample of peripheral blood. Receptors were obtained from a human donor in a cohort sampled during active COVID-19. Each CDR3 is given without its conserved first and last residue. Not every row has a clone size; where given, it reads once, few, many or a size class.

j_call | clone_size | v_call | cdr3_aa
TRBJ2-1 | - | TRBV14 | ASSQAGLAGEQF
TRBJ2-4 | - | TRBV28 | ASSFPPTSGSKNIQY
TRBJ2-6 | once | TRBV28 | ASSLGGRLSGANVLT
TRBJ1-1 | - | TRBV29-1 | SVAQQASNTEAF
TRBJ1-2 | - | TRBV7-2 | ASSRTRGGDGYT
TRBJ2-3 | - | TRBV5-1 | ASSLRLAGGIDTQY
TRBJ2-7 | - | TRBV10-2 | ATLSGEQY
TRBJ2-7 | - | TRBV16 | ASSQSRTSGIEQY
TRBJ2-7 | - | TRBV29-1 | SVEALAGDNYEQY
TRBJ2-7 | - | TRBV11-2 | ASTSSGRAYEQY
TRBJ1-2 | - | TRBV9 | ASSPDLRQGGIYGYT
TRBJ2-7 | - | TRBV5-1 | ASSTKGREDRDEQY
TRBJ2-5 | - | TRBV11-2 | ASSLDRDRRETQY
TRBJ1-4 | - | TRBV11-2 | ASSSRNAGEKLF
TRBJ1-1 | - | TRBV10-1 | ASSESRNTEAF
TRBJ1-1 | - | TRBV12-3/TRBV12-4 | ASSPGQGAEAF
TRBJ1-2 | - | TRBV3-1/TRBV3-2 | ASSQRQERYGYT
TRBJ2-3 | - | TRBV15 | ATRTSGGSTDTQY
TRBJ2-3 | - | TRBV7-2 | ASSLKPLAGAETDTQY
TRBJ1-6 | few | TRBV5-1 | ASSSRTGDNSPLH
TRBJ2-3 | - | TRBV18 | ASSPDRVSDTQY
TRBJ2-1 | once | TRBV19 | ASSIRWGQDGDEQF
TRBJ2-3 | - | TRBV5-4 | ASSFLAGAGTDTQY
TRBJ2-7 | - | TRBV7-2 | ASSLEWTSGYEQY
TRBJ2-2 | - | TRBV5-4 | ASSSPVGGNTGELF
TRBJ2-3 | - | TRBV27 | ASSTYRAGGTDTQY
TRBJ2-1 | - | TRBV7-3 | ASSLVAGGSSYNEQF
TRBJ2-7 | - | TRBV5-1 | ASSPGAGGPYEQY
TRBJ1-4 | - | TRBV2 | ASSQNRASNEKLF
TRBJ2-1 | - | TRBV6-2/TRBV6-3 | ASSPEGAGQGPSGQF
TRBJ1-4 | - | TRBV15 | ATSREAGPTGGLF
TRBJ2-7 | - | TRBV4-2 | ASSQGALSTRFTDEQY
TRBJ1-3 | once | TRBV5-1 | ASSLVGQHISSGNTIY
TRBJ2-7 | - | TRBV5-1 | ASSDQGGRYEQY
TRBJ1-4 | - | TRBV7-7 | ASSATDATNEKLF
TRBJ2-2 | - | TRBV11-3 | ASSSQGSGELF
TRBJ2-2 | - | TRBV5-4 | ASSSSGQISGELF
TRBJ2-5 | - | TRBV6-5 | ASSYAGTSAIGTQY
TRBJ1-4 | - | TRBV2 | ASSVTGANEKLF
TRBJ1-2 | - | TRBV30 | AWSNRGQGNYGYT
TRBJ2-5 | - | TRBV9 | ASSVGSASGGGETQY